The source of this TCR beta chain is a study of PD-1 blockade in classical Hodgkin lymphoma (dated by TCRdb to 2020 to 2022). A note on the overall study: Nivolumab dosing was 3 mg/kg intravenously every 2 weeks, continuing until either disease progression or unacceptable toxicity. To define a peripheral blood immune signature of response to PD-1 blockade in classical Hodgkin lymphoma, the study combined TCR beta sequencing with CyTOF. What the authors observed across the whole study: A significant rise by C4D1 was seen in CD4+ but not CD8+ TCR diversity (p=0.0027 vs p=0.16), with the rise being most apparent in complete responders (p=0.02). Patients starting nivolumab less than 1 year after ASCT had lower diversity and were excluded from later analyses to avoid confounding by immune reconstitution. Only a single clinical trial cohort was studied, and what caused the repertoire differences, possibly disease activity or prior therapy, remained undefined. Newly diagnosed patients were reported to have lower baseline TCR diversity than healthy donors, and relapsed/refractory patients were reported to have lower baseline TCR diversity still. Among trial patients, those achieving complete response had baseline diversity similar to that of newly diagnosed patients, while diversity was significantly lower in partial responders and progressors.

Genomic DNA was extracted with the Qiagen DNeasy kit from unsorted PBMCs and from negatively selected CD4+ and CD8+ fractions. TCR beta CDR3 regions were amplified by immunoSEQ multiplex PCR using primers annealing to V and J segments. A synthetic immune receptor repertoire was used to minimize amplification bias, and any residual bias was removed computationally once sequencing was done. As for the original processing: Custom Python scripts were used to quantify repertoire diversity as the Shannon entropy index. Unsorted, CD4+ and CD8+ repertoires were analyzed separately, except in combined analyses where CD4+ and CD8+ sequences were merged in silico. Clonal expansion was defined as a frequency increase of at least 2-fold after treatment compared with C1D1, and clones undetected at baseline were assigned a pseudocount of 0.5. Singleton clones were defined as clones with 0 or 1 copy at C1D1, and non-singleton clones were defined as clones with 2 or more copies. Clones expanded in unsorted samples were labelled as CD4+, CD8+ or unknown by matching protein sequences in sorted samples from the same patient. Wilcoxon tests on paired samples were used to test diversity changes from C1D1 to C4D1. The table was pulled from immuneACCESS by TCRdb, which kept in-frame rearrangements only. Such tables lose some clones; where checked, under half of the loss comes from unresolved V genes, and the rest has no known cause. From that table come the V and J calls and clone size; the DNA was used to work out D and trimming. The sample table holds 100,000 or so clones, of which roughly nine tenths were seen once. The top ten clones comprise roughly 19% of the sample.

Its CDR3 holds 13 amino acids, cysteine through phenylalanine. The only DNA kept is the CDR3, 39 bases in frame from the first base. The germline V gene encodes CDR1 LNHDA and CDR2 SQIVND (reference sequence). V lost 5 bases and J lost 2 bases; the stretch between them is 10 bases long. The sample's time point label is to be understood as: cycle 4 day 1 (C4D1), after less than seven weeks of nivolumab. Every trial patient had relapsed after autologous stem cell transplantation, and cohorts A, B and C differed in prior brentuximab vedotin exposure. The trial cohort comprised some 60 patients with relapsed/refractory classical Hodgkin lymphoma whose best overall responses were complete response, partial response or progressive disease. Trial patients were treated with single-agent nivolumab in the multi-cohort phase II CheckMate 205 trial. Best overall response was determined by an independent review committee according to the 2007 International Working Group response criteria. PBMCs from the trial were collected at three points: immediately before nivolumab initiation (C1D1), and during therapy at cycle 2 day 1 and cycle 4 day 1. Peripheral blood was collected in 8 mL Vacutainer Cell Preparation Tubes, from which PBMCs were isolated by centrifugation and then cryopreserved.

As regards this clone: No antigen is known for it. Base qualities were left out, and no much larger clone turns up one base away.

The chain couples TRBV19 to TRBJ2-7; a weak D assignment points to TRBD1 (5 bases agree). This sample comprised peripheral blood mononuclear cells (PBMCs), obtained before the fourth cycle of nivolumab. The sequence came from a human donor with classical Hodgkin lymphoma. The nucleotide sequence is TGTGCCAGTAGTCGCAGGGAAGCCTACGAGCAGTACTTC. The encoded protein is CASSRREAYEQYF.